This T cell receptor beta chain was recovered during a study of blood T cell repertoires in COVID-19. The protocol was immunoSEQ multiplex PCR, while the TCRdb copy is restricted to in-frame clones and leaves out a portion. Of approximately 360,000 clones listed, about 90% are singletons. The CDR3 extends over 17 amino acids. CDR1 is KGHSH, CDR2 LQKENI, per germline. With V trimmed by 3 bases and J by 3 bases, 13 bases remained unmatched. The chain employs TRBV18 and TRBJ1-2, with 7 nucleotides matching TRBD1. This clonotype was obtained from a man aged 40-49 years with acute or convalescent COVID-19. Material: peripheral blood. In DNA form, the CDR3 reads TGTGCCAGCTCACCGTCCCGGGACAGAAGTGGGGACTATGGCTACACCTTC. Amino acids: CASSPSRDRSGDYGYTF. The full variable domain, with the rest looked up from reference TRBV18 and TRBJ1-2, is NAGVMQNPRHLVRRRGQEARLRCSPMKGHSHVYWYRQLPEEGLKFMVYLQKENIIDESGMPKERFSAEFPKEGPSILRIQQVVRGDSAAYFCASSPSRDRSGDYGYTFGSGTRLTVV.